This T cell receptor beta chain was found in a study of T cell responses to AZD1222 COVID-19 vaccine (TCRdb year 2021). At the level of the whole study: A total of about 250 trial participants underwent TCR sequencing, of whom about 210 had received two doses of AZD1222 and some 25 had received two doses of the MenACWY control vaccine. Trial participants were enrolled by age into subgroups of 18-55, 56-69 and 70-plus years, and around 150, 28 and 57 TCR-sequenced participants, respectively, were included in these subgroups.

Of note for this clone: This clone's antigen is unknown.

Relative to germline, V is 3 bases shorter and J is 0 bases shorter, with 9 bases between their ends. From cysteine to phenylalanine, the CDR3 is 15 amino acids long. Just the 45-base CDR3 DNA is kept, in frame starting at base 1. The germline V gene encodes CDR1 LNHDA and CDR2 SQIVND (reference sequence). The sample's time point label is to be understood as: baseline before first vaccination. Samples from vaccinated people were obtained from the UK trials COV001 and COV002, which included a single-blind randomized controlled phase 2/3 trial of AZD1222 (ChAdOx1 nCoV-19) in healthy adults. For TCRbeta chain sequencing, PBMC samples were collected from trial participants at day 0 and at day 28 after the second dose. The full study reports these points: In the small 56-69-year group, the increase in depth fell short of significance, most likely because of low power. A significant rise in spike-specific TCR breadth and depth was observed after two AZD1222 doses relative to day 0 and relative to MenACWY recipients. Vaccine-associated CD4 TCRs spanned the whole spike protein, with dominant responses in regions 160-218 and 743-854. Because no samples from the day 14 peak response were available, repertoires could be characterized only after the peak T cell response. Most participants were white British and females outnumbered males, and the authors suggested that clonal diversity may have been underestimated. Nearly half of unique spike-specific TCRs reportedly recognized epitopes outside regions mutated in the B.1.351 and B.1.1.7 variants. Only six or seven AZD1222 recipients were SARS-CoV-2 seropositive at baseline, limiting conclusions about previously exposed vaccinees.

The CDR3 regions of human TCRbeta chains were analyzed by immunosequencing. The original pipeline was this. TCRs in the repertoires were matched against a reference library of SARS-CoV-2-specific TCRs that had been generated with the MIRA antigen-specificity platform. Breadth was defined as the fraction of unique TCRs that were SARS-CoV-2-associated. Depth was defined as the fraction of total T cells that were SARS-CoV-2-associated. Using the MIRA data, every spike-specific TCR was mapped to the spike region that the TCR reacted to and assigned to either a CD4 or a CD8 class. Log10-transformed breadth and depth values were compared by one-way ANOVA with Sidak's multiple comparisons tests. This is the immuneACCESS table as TCRdb keeps it, with only in-frame sequences that have V and J called. A part of the clones is gone; compared with another copy, unresolved V genes explain less than half, and the rest is unexplained. The V and J calls and clone size were taken over from that table, and D and trimming were inferred from the DNA. The table for this sample shows under 150,000 clones. The ten largest account for about 2.3% of the sample.

The rearrangement joined TRBV19 to TRBJ1-3, with the D gene uncertain. Sequenced material: peripheral blood. This receptor was taken from an adult in good health. The nucleotides read TGTGCCAGTAGTATTGTGAGATCCTCTGGAAACACCATATATTTT. This is translated as CASSIVRSSGNTIYF.